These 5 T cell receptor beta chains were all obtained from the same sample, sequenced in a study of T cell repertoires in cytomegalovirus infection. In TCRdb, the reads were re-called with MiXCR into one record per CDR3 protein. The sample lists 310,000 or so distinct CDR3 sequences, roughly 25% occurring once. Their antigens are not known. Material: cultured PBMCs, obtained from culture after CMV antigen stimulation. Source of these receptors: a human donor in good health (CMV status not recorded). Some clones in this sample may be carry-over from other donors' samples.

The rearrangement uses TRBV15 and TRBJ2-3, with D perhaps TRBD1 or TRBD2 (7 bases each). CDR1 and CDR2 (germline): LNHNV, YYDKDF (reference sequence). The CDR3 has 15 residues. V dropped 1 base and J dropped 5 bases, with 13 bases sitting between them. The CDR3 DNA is TGTGCCACCAGCAGAGCTCAGGGGGGGGGAGATACGCAGTATTTT. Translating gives CATSRAQGGGDTQYF. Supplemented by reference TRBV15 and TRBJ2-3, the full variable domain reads DAMVIQNPRYQVTQFGKPVTLSCSQTLNHNVMYWYQQKSSQAPKLLFHYYDKDFNNEADTPDNFQSRRPNTSFCFLDIRSPGLGDTAMYLCATSRAQGGGDTQYFGPGTRLTVL.

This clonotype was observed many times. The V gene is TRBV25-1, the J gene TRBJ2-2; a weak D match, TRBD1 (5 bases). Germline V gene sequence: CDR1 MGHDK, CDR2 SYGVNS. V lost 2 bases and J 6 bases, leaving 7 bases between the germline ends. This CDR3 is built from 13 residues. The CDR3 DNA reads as TGTGCCAGCAGTGAACAGGGTCCCGGGGAGCTGTTTTTT. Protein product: CASSEQGPGELFF.

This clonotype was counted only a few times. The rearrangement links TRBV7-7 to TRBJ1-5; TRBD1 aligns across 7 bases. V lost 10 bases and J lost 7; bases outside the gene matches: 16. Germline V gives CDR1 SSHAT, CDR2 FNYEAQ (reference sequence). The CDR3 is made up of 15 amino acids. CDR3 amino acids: CAKLFITGDHQPQHF. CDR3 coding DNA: TGTGCCAAACTCTTCATTACAGGGGATCACCAGCCCCAGCATTTT. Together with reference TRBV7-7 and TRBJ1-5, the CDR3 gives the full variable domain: GAGVSQSPRYKVTKRGQDVTLRCDPISSHATLYWYQQALGQGPEFLTYFNYEAQPDKSGLPSDRFSAERPEGSISTLTIQRTEQRDSAMYRCAKLFITGDHQPQHFGDGTRLSIL.

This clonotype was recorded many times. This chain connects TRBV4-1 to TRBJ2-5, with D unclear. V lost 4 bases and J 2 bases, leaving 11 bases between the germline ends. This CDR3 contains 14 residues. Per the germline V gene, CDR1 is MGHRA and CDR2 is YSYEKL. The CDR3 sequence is CASSLVGLQETQYF. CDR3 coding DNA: TGCGCCAGCAGCCTCGTCGGTCTACAAGAGACCCAGTACTTC.

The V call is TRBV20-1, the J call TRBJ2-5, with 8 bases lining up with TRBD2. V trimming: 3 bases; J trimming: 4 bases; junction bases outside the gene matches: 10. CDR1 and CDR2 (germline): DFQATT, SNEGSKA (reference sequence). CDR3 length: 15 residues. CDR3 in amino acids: CSASVSGGPVETQYF. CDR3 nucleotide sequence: TGCAGTGCTAGTGTGTCGGGAGGGCCTGTAGAGACCCAGTACTTC.